This T cell receptor beta chain was recorded in a study of identical twins. Study results and limitations: With abundant cord blood beta clonotypes, insertions were fewer; memory repertoires showed no such pattern. Models predicted less out-of-frame TCR alpha sharing in monozygotic twins than was found.

This clonotype has just a few counts. Its matching antigen is unknown. Healthy Caucasians supplied all donations. Template switching created a universal primer site, and the cDNA included unique molecular identifiers. TCRdb recomputed calls from the 5' RACE reads with MiXCR, one row per CDR3 protein. The data hold roughly 230,000 distinct CDR3 sequences, with about 9% observed a single time. The V end was cut by 0 bases, the J end by 5 bases, with 10 bases between. The CDR3 contains 14 residues. Germline V CDR1 and CDR2: DFQATT, SNEGSKA (reference sequence). The same sample was also used in a study of yellow fever vaccine responses in identical twins.

The chain combines TRBV20-1 with TRBJ2-2; D ambiguous. The sequenced sample consisted of CD8+ T cells sorted from blood. This clonotype originated in a woman between 18 and 29 years old in good health. The DNA of the CDR3 is TGCAGTGCTAGAGATGCGGCTGGGACCGGGGAGCTGTTTTTT. This sequence encodes CSARDAAGTGELFF.